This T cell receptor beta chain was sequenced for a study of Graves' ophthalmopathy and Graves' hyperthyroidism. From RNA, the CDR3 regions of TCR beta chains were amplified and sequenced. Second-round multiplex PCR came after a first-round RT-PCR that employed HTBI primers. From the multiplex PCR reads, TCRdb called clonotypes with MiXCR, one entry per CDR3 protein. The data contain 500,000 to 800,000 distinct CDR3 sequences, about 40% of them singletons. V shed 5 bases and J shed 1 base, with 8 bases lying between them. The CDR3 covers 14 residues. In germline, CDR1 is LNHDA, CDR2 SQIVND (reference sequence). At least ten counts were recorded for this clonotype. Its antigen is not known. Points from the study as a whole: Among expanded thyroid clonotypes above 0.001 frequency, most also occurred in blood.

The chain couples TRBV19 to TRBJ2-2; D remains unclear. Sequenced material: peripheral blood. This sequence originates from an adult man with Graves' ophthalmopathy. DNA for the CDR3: TGTGCCAGTAGTTCTGTCAGGAACACCGGGGAGCTGTTTTTT. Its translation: CASSSVRNTGELFF.